This is a list of T cell receptor beta chains from one sample in a study of blood T cell repertoires in COVID-19. The assay was immunoSEQ multiplex PCR, and TCRdb's table has in-frame clones only and misses some. The sample has roughly 120,000 clones, roughly 85% seen once. Sequencing was performed on peripheral blood. The receptors were gathered from a man in his forties with acute or convalescent COVID-19. CDR3s include the opening cysteine and the closing phenylalanine or tryptophan. D genes are given only for firm matches. Not every row has a clone size; where given, it reads once, few, many or a size class.

D	size	J	V	CDR3	DNA
TRBD1	NA	TRBJ1-5	TRBV19	CASSIGPGQGAIGNQPQHF	TGTGCCAGTAGTATAGGACCCGGACAGGGGGCTATCGGCAATCAGCCCCAGCATTTT
TRBD1	NA	TRBJ1-5	TRBV7-8	CASSPGQAGQPQHF	TGTGCCAGCAGCCCTGGACAGGCAGGCCAGCCCCAGCATTTT
NA	NA	TRBJ1-2	TRBV7-2	CASSEQGALYGYTF	TGTGCCAGCAGCGAACAGGGAGCCCTCTATGGCTACACCTTC
NA	NA	TRBJ1-6	TRBV6-4	CASRESSYNSPLHF	TGTGCCAGCCGGGAGAGCTCCTATAATTCACCCCTCCACTTT
NA	NA	TRBJ1-3	TRBV6-1	CASSEVPGFSGNTIYF	TGTGCCAGCAGTGAAGTCCCGGGTTTCTCTGGAAACACCATATATTTT
NA	once	TRBJ1-2	TRBV19	CAVQAGVFGYTF	TGTGCCGTGCAAGCGGGGGTGTTTGGCTACACCTTC
NA	NA	TRBJ1-1	TRBV18	CASSPGAALTNTEAFF	TGTGCCAGCTCACCGGGGGCAGCGCTGACGAACACTGAAGCTTTCTTT
NA	NA	TRBJ2-2	TRBV3-1/TRBV3-2	CASSLNGNTGELFF	TGTGCCAGCAGCCTTAACGGGAACACCGGGGAGCTGTTTTTT
NA	NA	TRBJ2-6	TRBV11-2	CASSMYSGANVLTF	TGTGCCAGCAGCATGTACTCTGGGGCCAACGTCCTGACTTTC
NA	few	TRBJ2-7	TRBV4-1	CASSSWREFYEQYF	TGCGCCAGCAGCTCTTGGAGGGAGTTCTACGAGCAGTACTTC
NA	NA	TRBJ1-3	TRBV7-6	CASSLTGGISGNTIYF	TGTGCCAGCAGCTTAACTGGGGGCATCTCTGGAAACACCATATATTTT
NA	NA	TRBJ1-5	TRBV19	CASSIRGKVGQPQHF	TGTGCCAGTAGTATACGGGGGAAGGTAGGACAGCCCCAGCATTTT
TRBD1	NA	TRBJ1-5	TRBV27	CASSLRSQGANQPQHF	TGTGCCAGCAGTTTACGATCGCAGGGGGCAAATCAGCCCCAGCATTTT
NA	NA	TRBJ2-3	TRBV29-1	CSVDGLDGHRRDTQYF	TGCAGCGTTGATGGACTGGACGGGCATCGGAGGGATACGCAGTATTTT
NA	NA	TRBJ2-6	TRBV6-1	CASSDGSIVNSGANVLTF	TGTGCCAGCAGTGACGGGAGCATAGTTAACTCTGGGGCCAACGTCCTGACTTTC
TRBD1	NA	TRBJ1-2	TRBV6-5	CASRSTGRNGYTF	TGTGCCAGCAGATCGACAGGGAGGAATGGCTACACCTTC
TRBD2	NA	TRBJ2-1	TRBV28	CASGKLAGGHNEQFF	TGTGCCAGCGGCAAGCTAGCGGGAGGGCACAATGAGCAGTTCTTC
NA	NA	TRBJ2-1	TRBV30	CAWSALARPGDEQFF	TGTGCCTGGAGTGCCCTAGCACGGCCCGGGGATGAGCAGTTCTTC
TRBD2	NA	TRBJ2-7	TRBV20-1	CRAGTNYEQYF	TGCAGGGCCGGGACTAACTACGAGCAGTACTTC
TRBD1	NA	TRBJ1-5	TRBV23-1	CATAGTEYSNQPQHF	TGCGCCACCGCCGGGACAGAGTATAGCAATCAGCCCCAGCATTTT
NA	NA	TRBJ2-1	TRBV4-2	CASSQERALGTEQFF	TGTGCCAGCAGCCAAGAGAGGGCCTTAGGCACTGAGCAGTTCTTC
NA	NA	TRBJ2-5	TRBV12-3/TRBV12-4	CASSQNSVGTQYF	TGTGCCAGCAGTCAAAATTCAGTTGGTACCCAGTACTTC
TRBD2	NA	TRBJ2-3	TRBV3-1/TRBV3-2	CASSPTTTSRRRTDTQYF	TGTGCCAGCAGCCCGACCACGACTAGCCGAAGACGCACAGATACGCAGTATTTT
NA	NA	TRBJ1-5	TRBV28	CASSLPGWFRNQPQHF	TGTGCCAGCAGTTTACCGGGGTGGTTTCGCAATCAGCCCCAGCATTTT
NA	NA	TRBJ2-3	TRBV27	CASSHRVTTDTDTQYF	TGTGCCAGCAGTCACAGGGTTACAACTGACACAGATACGCAGTATTTT
TRBD2	many	TRBJ2-1	TRBV10-3	CAISEGLASRSNEQFF	TGTGCCATCAGTGAGGGACTAGCTAGTCGGTCCAATGAGCAGTTCTTC
TRBD1	once	TRBJ1-4	TRBV5-1	CASSLEGRGREKLFF	TGCGCCAGCAGCTTGGAGGGCAGGGGGCGCGAAAAACTGTTTTTT
NA	NA	TRBJ1-2	TRBV6-5	CASRRTGPAGRGYTF	TGTGCCAGCAGGCGAACGGGACCGGCGGGGCGCGGCTACACCTTC
TRBD1	NA	TRBJ1-6	TRBV27	CASSRTGSGLRFPLHF	TGTGCCAGCAGTCGGACAGGGTCGGGCCTACGATTTCCCCTCCACTTT
NA	NA	TRBJ1-5	TRBV10-2	CASSESGGVSQPQHF	TGCGCCAGCAGTGAGTCGGGAGGGGTAAGTCAGCCCCAGCATTTT
NA	NA	TRBJ1-1	TRBV15	CATSRERENTEAFF	TGTGCCACCAGCAGAGAGCGGGAGAACACTGAAGCTTTCTTT
TRBD2	NA	TRBJ2-2	TRBV27	CASFASQREGLTGELFF	TGTGCCAGTTTTGCGTCCCAGCGGGAGGGCCTGACCGGGGAGCTGTTTTTT
TRBD2	NA	TRBJ2-5	TRBV11-2	CASSLGGLAGLGRETQYF	TGTGCCAGCAGCTTAGGAGGTCTAGCGGGCCTGGGTCGGGAGACCCAGTACTTC
TRBD2	NA	TRBJ2-2	TRBV5-1	CASSRRLAGVATGELFF	TGCGCCAGCAGCCGAAGACTAGCGGGAGTGGCCACCGGGGAGCTGTTTTTT
TRBD2	NA	TRBJ2-1	TRBV7-2	CASRWTSGDDEQFF	TGTGCCAGCAGATGGACTAGCGGGGACGATGAGCAGTTCTTC
TRBD1	NA	TRBJ1-1	TRBV3-1/TRBV3-2	CASSQDRIGQGSEAFF	TGTGCCAGCAGCCAAGATCGTATAGGACAGGGCTCTGAAGCTTTCTTT
NA	NA	TRBJ1-2	TRBV5-5	CASSLTGLFNYGYTF	TGTGCCAGCAGCTTGACAGGTCTATTTAACTATGGCTACACCTTC
TRBD2	NA	TRBJ2-3	TRBV6-1	CASSGLMTSGRVKGTDTQYF	TGTGCCAGCAGTGGCCTGATGACTAGCGGGCGTGTGAAGGGCACAGATACGCAGTATTTT
NA	NA	TRBJ1-2	TRBV27	CASSPTANTDGYTF	TGTGCCAGCAGTCCGACAGCTAATACTGATGGCTACACCTTC
NA	NA	TRBJ2-3	TRBV15	CATSGWANTQYF	TGTGCCACCAGCGGATGGGCGAATACGCAGTATTTT
TRBD1	NA	TRBJ2-6	TRBV9	CASSRRTGDRGANVLTF	TGTGCCAGCAGCAGAAGGACCGGGGACAGGGGGGCCAACGTCCTGACTTTC
TRBD2	NA	TRBJ2-2	TRBV7-7	CASSLGGGANTGELFF	TGTGCTAGCAGCTTAGGCGGGGGGGCGAACACCGGGGAGCTGTTTTTT
NA	NA	TRBJ2-5	TRBV6-2/TRBV6-3	CASSYGAIQETQYF	TGTGCCAGCAGTTACGGGGCAATCCAAGAGACCCAGTACTTC